This T cell receptor (beta chain) was sequenced for a study of shared clonotypes between healthy human individuals. Germline V gene data show CDR1 as SGHVS and CDR2 as FNYEAQ. The CDR3 length is 13 residues. Trimming removed 2 bases at V and 2 bases at J, with 7 bases between. All donors were healthy HIV-negative adults lacking recent acute infections or vaccinations. Sequencing used immunoSEQ multiplex PCR; TCRdb keeps in-frame clones, though not all of them. The table records about 980,000 clones, 76% of them present only once. This clonotype was obtained from a man in his late teens or twenties in good health. Sequencing was performed on memory CD4+ T cells sorted from blood. Subset: CD45RA-negative fraction. The rearrangement uses TRBV7-6 and TRBJ2-7, with TRBD1 as a possible D gene (6 bases). As DNA, the CDR3 is TGTGCCAGCAGCTTACAGGGGCCCTACGAGCAGTACTTC. This codes for CASSLQGPYEQYF.